This entry is about one T cell receptor (beta chain). Investigators excluded patients with uncontrolled infection, other autoimmune disease, pregnancy or lactation. This sample stems from a study of T cells in Graves' hyperthyroidism and ophthalmopathy. Amplification yielded TCR beta CDR3 regions, with RNA transcripts as the source. The primer set for the first-round RT-PCR of the TCR CDR3 was HTBI. TCRdb reanalysed the multiplex PCR reads using MiXCR and keeps one entry per CDR3 protein. The table includes a few hundred thousand distinct CDR3 sequences, approximately 18% detected once. The CDR3 has 15 residues. Germline loops: CDR1 SGDLS, CDR2 YYNGEE. V lost 5 bases to trimming and J lost 3 bases, with 17 bases between them.

The TCR comes from a young man with Graves' ophthalmopathy. The specimen was blood. The chain employs TRBV9 and TRBJ2-5; D may match TRBD1 or TRBD2 (5 bases each). The CDR3 protein is CASRVPEQEEETQYF. The CDR3 DNA reads as TGTGCCAGCAGGGTTCCCGAACAGGAGGAAGAGACCCAGTACTTC.